Sequencing of this TCR beta chain was carried out in a study of blood T cells in healthy people across ages (dated by TCRdb to the mid-2010s). About the full investigation: In model experiments, template switching captured about one uniquely barcoded TCR beta cDNA molecule for every two T cells. Age-related changes in TCR beta repertoire diversity were measured in the study by deep sequencing normalized with unique cDNA molecular identifiers. Donors were grouped into four age groups: young (average approximately 15 years), middle-aged (39), aged (around 60) and long-lived (82). To avoid experimental bias, donors of different ages were spread randomly across the sequencing lanes. Using the same blood draw, the study looked at two additional independent replicas of 1 million unique cDNA reads for two donors, one aged 18 to 29 and the other aged 80 or older. Overall study outcomes, separate from this receptor: The CMV infection status of donors was not known, potentially confounding age-related changes in expanded clonotypes. Conclusive comparison of naive and antigen-experienced compartments was prevented by the profiling of bulk unsorted PBMCs. Compared with the aged group, the long-lived group had more naive CD4+ T cells, fewer expanded clones and increased TCR diversity, suggesting age selection. Estimates of total diversity from one million sequenced T cells were regarded as lower bounds and underestimates. Observed TCR beta diversity per million T cells fell roughly linearly with age, and a significant reduction was already apparent by age approximately 41. The percentage of naive T cells measured by flow cytometry correlated strongly with observed TCR beta diversity.

Library preparation employed 5' RACE. Sequencing was carried out with an Illumina HiSeq 2500. A second about 7 to 11 cycle PCR used a sample-barcoded 5' primer and a J-beta primer mix. A template-switch 5' adaptor carrying 12 random nucleotides introduced a unique molecular identifier onto each TCR beta cDNA molecule. Each sample yielded at least 3 million CDR3-containing paired-end reads. All of the RNA was converted into first-strand cDNA using the Mint cDNA synthesis kit, with a TRBC-specific oligonucleotide serving as the primer. After uracil-DNA glycosylase treatment, a first 18-cycle PCR used universal primers M1SS and BC2_uni_R on all cDNA. The original pipeline was this. Each sample was normalized by randomly selecting 1 million high-quality reads, each carrying a distinct molecular identifier. Instead of being binned into consensus sequences, reads that shared molecular identifiers were thrown out. CDR3 identification, clonotype clustering and error correction used MiTCR with a Q25 quality threshold and the strictest error-elimination algorithm. A nonparametric unseen species model with Euler transformation was used to estimate a lower bound on total TCR beta diversity. Using fastp at Q25 and MiXCR, TCRdb reprocessed the public reads and kept productive beta chains. When rows share a CDR3 protein, they turn into one entry using the most common DNA and genes. Clone size and V and J calls follow TCRdb, not the original study. The sample yields 630,000 or so distinct CDR3 sequences; about a third were counted once. 15% to 17% of the sample is held by the ten biggest clonotypes.

This clonotype came up many times. Its recognized antigen is unknown. The record has no base qualities; no much larger clone is one base away. Clipping removes 2 bases from V and 0 bases from J, with 9 as the unmatched junction base count. Reading from cysteine to phenylalanine, the CDR3 counts 18 amino acids. CDR3 DNA only is kept here, 54 bases in frame from base 1. The CDR1 and CDR2 encoded by the germline V gene are SGHTA and FQGNSA. The 40 or so donors, aged 6 to 90 years, were systemically healthy Caucasian individuals from Russia. Ten milliliters of peripheral blood were drawn from each donor into EDTA-treated Vacutainer tubes. PBMCs were isolated by Ficoll-Paque density-gradient centrifugation, with at least 6 million obtained per sample. Total RNA was extracted from PBMCs with Trizol reagent, with at least 5 micrograms obtained per sample. The percentages of naive CD45RAhigh/CD27high T cells were determined by flow cytometry on a PBMC aliquot from every donor.

This receptor was obtained from a woman over 75 in good health. Donor details come from another sample of the same person, matched by shared clones. The chain links TRBV7-2 with TRBJ2-3; 9 bases in between match TRBD2. The sequencing input was blood. CDR3 loop: CASSLNSGGPLSTDTQYF. The DNA sequence reads TGTGCCAGCAGCTTAAATAGCGGGGGACCTCTTAGCACAGATACGCAGTATTTT. With the portions outside the CDR3 filled from the reference TRBV7-2 and TRBJ2-3 genes, the complete variable region becomes GAGVSQSPSNKVTEKGKDVELRCDPISGHTALYWYRQSLGQGLEFLIYFQGNSAPDKSGLPSDRFSAERTGGSVSTLTIQRTQQEDSAVYLCASSLNSGGPLSTDTQYFGPGTRLTVL.